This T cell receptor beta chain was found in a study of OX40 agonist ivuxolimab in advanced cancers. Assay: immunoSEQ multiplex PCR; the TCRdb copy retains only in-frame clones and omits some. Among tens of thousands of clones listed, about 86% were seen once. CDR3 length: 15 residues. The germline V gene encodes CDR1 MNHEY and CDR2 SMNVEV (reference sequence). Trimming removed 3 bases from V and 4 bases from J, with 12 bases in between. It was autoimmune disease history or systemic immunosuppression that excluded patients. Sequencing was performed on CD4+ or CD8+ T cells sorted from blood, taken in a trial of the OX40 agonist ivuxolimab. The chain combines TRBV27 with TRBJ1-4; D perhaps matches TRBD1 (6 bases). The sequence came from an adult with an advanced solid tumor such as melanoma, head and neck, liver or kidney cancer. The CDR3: CASSLVGAGNEKLFF. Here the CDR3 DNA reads TGTGCCAGCAGTTTGGTGGGGGCAGGTAATGAAAAACTGTTTTTT.